This T cell receptor beta chain was sequenced during a study of vaccination effects on CD4 cells after COVID-19. Some clones are missing from TCRdb's copy, which holds only in-frame ones; the method was immunoSEQ multiplex PCR. The sample holds more than 11,000 clones; 76% are singletons and the top ten take 25%. V gave up 1 base and J gave up 3 bases, with 7 bases separating them. The CDR3 is 14 residues long. In germline, CDR1 is SGHTA, CDR2 FQGNSA. As to this clone: Its antigen is still unknown.

In the ViraFEST assay, antigen-specific CD4+ clonotypes were identified by expansion after peptide-pool stimulation. Cultured cells yielded isolated CD4+ T cells after less than 11 days. Sample: CD4+ T cells from PBMCs cultured with HCoV-229E spike peptides, taken before COVID-19 vaccination. The chain uses TRBV7-2 and TRBJ2-1; D gene unclear. The TCR comes from a human donor who received a COVID-19 vaccine. The CDR3 region is CASSLGRSYNEQFF. DNA for the CDR3: TGTGCCAGCAGCTTAGGTCGGAGCTACAATGAGCAGTTCTTC.